The entry below describes one T cell receptor beta chain. This entry is derived from a study of T cells in narcolepsy. Sequencing was performed with immunoSEQ multiplex PCR; in TCRdb, only in-frame clones are kept and a portion is missing. Of around 34,000 clones listed, almost 80% were seen once; the top ten hold under 5%. The length of the CDR3 is 11 residues. The germline gives CDR1 PRHDT, CDR2 FYEKMQ (reference sequence). The chain uses TRBV13 and TRBJ2-5; D is undetermined. The tail of the sequence fits TRBJ2-7 better, so the J call may be wrong. Sequences were obtained from memory (CD45RA-) CD4+ T cells from blood. This receptor was taken from a human donor in good health. CDR3 coding DNA: TGTGCCAGCAGCTTAGGGTACGAGCAGTACTTC. Protein sequence: CASSLGYEQYF.